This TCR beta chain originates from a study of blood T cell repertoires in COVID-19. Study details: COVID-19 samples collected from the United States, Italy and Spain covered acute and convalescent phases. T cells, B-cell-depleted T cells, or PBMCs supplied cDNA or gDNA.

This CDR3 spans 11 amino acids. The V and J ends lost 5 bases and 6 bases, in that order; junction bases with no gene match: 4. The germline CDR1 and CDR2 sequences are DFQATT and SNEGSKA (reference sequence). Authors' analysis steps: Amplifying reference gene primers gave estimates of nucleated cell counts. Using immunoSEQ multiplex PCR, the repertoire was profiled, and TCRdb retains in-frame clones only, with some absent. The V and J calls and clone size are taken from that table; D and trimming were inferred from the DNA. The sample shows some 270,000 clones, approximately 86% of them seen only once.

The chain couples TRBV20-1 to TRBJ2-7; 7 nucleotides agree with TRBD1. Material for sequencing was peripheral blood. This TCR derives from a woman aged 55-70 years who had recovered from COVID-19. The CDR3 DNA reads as TGCAGTGCTCCAACAGGGGCCGAGCAGTACTTC. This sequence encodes CSAPTGAEQYF.